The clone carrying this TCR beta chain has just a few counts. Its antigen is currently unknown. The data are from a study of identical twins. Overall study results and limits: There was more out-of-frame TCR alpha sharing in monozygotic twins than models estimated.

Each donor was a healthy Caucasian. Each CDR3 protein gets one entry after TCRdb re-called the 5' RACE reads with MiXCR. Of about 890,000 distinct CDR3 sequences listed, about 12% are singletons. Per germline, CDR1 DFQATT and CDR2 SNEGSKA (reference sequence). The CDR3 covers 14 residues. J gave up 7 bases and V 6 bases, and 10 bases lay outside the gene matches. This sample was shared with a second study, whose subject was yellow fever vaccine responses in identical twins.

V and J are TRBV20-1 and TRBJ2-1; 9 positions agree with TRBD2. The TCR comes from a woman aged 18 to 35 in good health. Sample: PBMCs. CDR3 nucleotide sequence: TGCAGTGCCCCGGGATCAGCGGGAGGTAATGAGCAGTTCTTC. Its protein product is CSAPGSAGGNEQFF.